The 20 T cell receptor beta chains below all came from one sample that was sequenced in a study of T cell changes during pregnancy in multiple sclerosis. Assay used: immunoSEQ multiplex PCR; TCRdb lists only in-frame clones, some missing. The sample has some 80,000 clones; 90% to 95% are singletons. This specimen consisted of peripheral blood, obtained in the second trimester of pregnancy. The receptor source for this set is a female donor with multiple sclerosis, enrolled in a pregnancy study.

The rearrangement uses TRBV2 and TRBJ2-3; 7 nucleotides align to TRBD1. V shed 7 bases, J shed 2 bases, and the junction held 9 bases outside the gene matches. Germline CDR1 and CDR2: SNHLY and FYNNEI. The CDR3 totals 15 residues. The CDR3 DNA reads as TGTGCCAGCACCACGGACAGGCCGTACACAGATACGCAGTATTTT. Its protein product is CASTTDRPYTDTQYF.

This clone showed up just once. V is TRBV10-3 and J is TRBJ2-1; D unclear. Germline V gene data show CDR1 as ENHRY and CDR2 as SYGVKD. V gave up 6 bases and J gave up 3 bases, with 15 bases separating them. The CDR3 covers 15 residues. The CDR3 here is CAISSTGAGYNEQFF. In DNA, the CDR3 is TGTGCCATCAGCTCAACCGGCGCAGGCTACAATGAGCAGTTCTTC.

This rearrangement joins TRBV19 to TRBJ2-7, with D uncertain. V was trimmed by 3 bases and J by 2 bases, leaving 5 bases between them. CDR3 length: 12 residues. Per the germline V gene, CDR1 is LNHDA and CDR2 is SQIVND (reference sequence). CDR3 nucleotide sequence: TGTGCCAGTAGTATTGGGCCCTACGAGCAGTACTTC. As protein: CASSIGPYEQYF.

The chain employs TRBV27 and TRBJ2-3, with a weak D call TRBD2 (5 bases). The CDR3 is 15 residues long. The germline CDR1 and CDR2 sequences are MNHEY and SMNVEV (reference sequence). V was trimmed by 1 base and J by 3 bases, leaving 11 bases between them. The CDR3: CASSLLLEGTDTQYF. Written as DNA, the CDR3 is TGTGCCAGCAGTTTATTGCTAGAGGGTACAGATACGCAGTATTTT.

The rearrangement uses TRBV2 and TRBJ1-2, with 7 positions matching TRBD1. In germline, CDR1 is SNHLY, CDR2 FYNNEI. Unmatched junction bases numbered 12, after V lost 1 base and J lost 4 bases. This CDR3 region has 17 residues. CDR3 amino acids: CASSEERQGPHSYGYTF. DNA for the CDR3: TGTGCCAGCAGTGAAGAGAGACAGGGCCCCCATAGCTATGGCTACACCTTC.

The genes are TRBV28 and TRBJ1-2, with D perhaps matching TRBD1 (6 bases). V lost 10 bases, J lost 6 bases, and 15 bases lay in between. The V gene's germline CDR1 is MDHEN and CDR2 SYDVKM. This CDR3 is built from 12 residues. CDR3 residues: CAITTGSHGYTF. DNA for the CDR3: TGTGCCATTACGACAGGATCTCATGGCTACACCTTC.

The rearrangement uses TRBV5-4 and TRBJ2-3, with TRBD2 identical over 8 bases. The V and J ends lost 3 bases and 5 bases, in that order; junction bases with no gene match: 8. The CDR3 extends over 15 amino acids. Germline V lookup: CDR1 SGHNT, CDR2 YYREEE (reference sequence). CDR3 residues: CASSSTTGGGDTQYF. CDR3 nucleotide sequence: TGTGCCAGCAGCTCGACGACCGGGGGGGGAGATACGCAGTATTTT.

This chain joins TRBV7-9 and TRBJ2-4; 7 bases are shared with TRBD1. The germline gives CDR1 SEHNR, CDR2 FQNEAQ (reference sequence). The CDR3 sequence is 13 residues long. J was trimmed by 8 bases and V by 5 bases; bases with no gene match: 6. The DNA of the CDR3 is TGTGCCAGCAGCCACCGCGACAGGGACATTCAGTACTTC. Its protein product is CASSHRDRDIQYF.

The V and J genes are TRBV6-1 and TRBJ1-4; no clear D. V lost 1 base and J 5 bases, leaving 8 bases between the germline ends. The germline V gene has CDR1 MNHNS and CDR2 SASEGT. The CDR3 runs 14 residues. The CDR3 is CASSEGRRNEKLFF. Here the CDR3 DNA reads TGTGCCAGCAGTGAAGGTCGTCGGAATGAAAAACTGTTTTTT.

This CDR3 is CASRGLVGEQFF. Here the CDR3 DNA reads TGTGCCAGTAGGGGACTAGTTGGTGAGCAGTTCTTC. This rearrangement joins TRBV19 to TRBJ2-1, with 8 bases lining up with TRBD2. Unmatched junction bases numbered 4, after V lost 6 bases and J lost 9 bases. CDR1 LNHDA and CDR2 SQIVND come from the germline V gene (reference sequence). This CDR3 contains 12 residues.

The CDR3 is CASSPPPGLAGRETQYF. The DNA for the CDR3 is TGTGCCAGCTCACCCCCCCCGGGACTAGCGGGAAGAGAGACCCAGTACTTC. The chain combines TRBV18 with TRBJ2-5, with 13 bases lining up with TRBD2. V dropped 3 bases and J dropped 4; count of bases not matched to a gene: 8. Germline lookup yields CDR1 KGHSH and CDR2 LQKENI. The CDR3 covers 17 residues.

In this sample, this clone turned up once. The rearrangement uses TRBV29-1 and TRBJ2-1, with TRBD1 matching over 8 bases. The J segment lost 3 bases and the V segment lost 6 bases, leaving 7 bases of the junction unmatched. The CDR3 covers 14 residues. Germline values: CDR1 SQVTM, CDR2 ANQGSEA. The CDR3 DNA reads as TGCAGCGTGGACCCCGGGACAGGCTACAATGAGCAGTTCTTC. Translation: CSVDPGTGYNEQFF.

This rearrangement joins TRBV30 to TRBJ1-3, with TRBD1 identical over 7 bases. V was clipped by 0 bases and J by 3 bases; unmatched bases: 8. The CDR3 spans 16 residues. The germline V gene encodes CDR1 GTSNPN and CDR2 SVGIG (reference sequence). CDR3 DNA: TGTGCCTGGAGTGTAAACAGGGGTTCGTATGGAAACACCATATATTTT. It translates to CAWSVNRGSYGNTIYF.

This rearrangement joins TRBV5-1 to TRBJ2-5; a weak D match, TRBD1 (6 bases). Germline CDR1 reads SGHRS; CDR2 reads YFSETQ. This CDR3 comprises 14 residues. Trimming took off 0 bases at V and 5 bases at J, with 11 bases between the two ends. The DNA for the CDR3 is TGCGCCAGCAGCTTGGCCCAGGGGCAGGAGACCCAGTACTTC. Its translation is CASSLAQGQETQYF.

This rearrangement joins TRBV18 to TRBJ1-5; D is uncertain. CDR3 size: 15 residues. Germline V gene sequence: CDR1 KGHSH, CDR2 LQKENI. Trimming removed 3 bases at V and 3 bases at J, with 12 bases between. CDR3 sequence reads: CASSPVGQNNQPQHF. In DNA form, the CDR3 reads TGTGCCAGCTCACCGGTGGGCCAAAACAATCAGCCCCAGCATTTT.

This chain joins TRBV19 and TRBJ2-7; 7 nucleotides agree with TRBD1. Germline V CDR1 and CDR2: LNHDA, SQIVND (reference sequence). Unmatched junction bases numbered 6, after V lost 2 bases and J lost 2 bases. The CDR3 has 15 amino acids. CDR3: CASSISTGSPYEQYF. For the CDR3, the DNA is TGTGCCAGTAGTATATCGACAGGGAGCCCCTACGAGCAGTACTTC.

V is TRBV6-1 and J is TRBJ2-3; 7 bases match TRBD1. Trimming at V came to 5 bases and at J to 1 base, leaving 6 bases not matched to a gene. Germline CDR1 reads MNHNS; CDR2 reads SASEGT. The CDR3 consists of 15 residues. Here the CDR3 DNA reads TGTGCCAGCAGTTCACAGGGGAGTCGCACAGATACGCAGTATTTT. The encoded protein is CASSSQGSRTDTQYF.

This chain connects TRBV5-4 to TRBJ2-3, with D possibly being TRBD1 (7 bases). This CDR3 has 14 residues. The V end lost 4 bases, the J end lost 2 bases, and 11 bases lay between the germline ends. Germline V gene sequence: CDR1 SGHNT, CDR2 YYREEE (reference sequence). The CDR3 sequence: CASSAGQYTDTQYF. The CDR3 DNA reads as TGTGCCAGCAGCGCGGGACAGTACACAGATACGCAGTATTTT.

This clone was picked up one time. The J gene is TRBJ1-5, the V gene TRBV7-9, with D unclear. The V end lost 1 base, the J end lost 8 bases, and 15 bases lay between the germline ends. The CDR3 extends over 15 amino acids. The germline gives CDR1 SEHNR, CDR2 FQNEAQ (reference sequence). CDR3 sequence: CASSLDGERVKPQHF. CDR3 DNA sequence: TGTGCCAGCAGCTTAGATGGAGAAAGAGTAAAGCCCCAGCATTTT.

This clone was observed a single time. Other DNA variants within this sample encode the same CDR3. The chain recombines TRBV29-1 with TRBJ1-5; no clear D gene. Trimming left V 4 bases short and J 0 bases short, with 10 bases between. This CDR3 spans 14 amino acids. CDR1 and CDR2 from the germline V gene are SQVTM and ANQGSEA. The CDR3 DNA reads TGCAGCGTTGGGAGCCTGTGTAGCAATCAGCCCCAGCATTTT. Translation: CSVGSLCSNQPQHF.